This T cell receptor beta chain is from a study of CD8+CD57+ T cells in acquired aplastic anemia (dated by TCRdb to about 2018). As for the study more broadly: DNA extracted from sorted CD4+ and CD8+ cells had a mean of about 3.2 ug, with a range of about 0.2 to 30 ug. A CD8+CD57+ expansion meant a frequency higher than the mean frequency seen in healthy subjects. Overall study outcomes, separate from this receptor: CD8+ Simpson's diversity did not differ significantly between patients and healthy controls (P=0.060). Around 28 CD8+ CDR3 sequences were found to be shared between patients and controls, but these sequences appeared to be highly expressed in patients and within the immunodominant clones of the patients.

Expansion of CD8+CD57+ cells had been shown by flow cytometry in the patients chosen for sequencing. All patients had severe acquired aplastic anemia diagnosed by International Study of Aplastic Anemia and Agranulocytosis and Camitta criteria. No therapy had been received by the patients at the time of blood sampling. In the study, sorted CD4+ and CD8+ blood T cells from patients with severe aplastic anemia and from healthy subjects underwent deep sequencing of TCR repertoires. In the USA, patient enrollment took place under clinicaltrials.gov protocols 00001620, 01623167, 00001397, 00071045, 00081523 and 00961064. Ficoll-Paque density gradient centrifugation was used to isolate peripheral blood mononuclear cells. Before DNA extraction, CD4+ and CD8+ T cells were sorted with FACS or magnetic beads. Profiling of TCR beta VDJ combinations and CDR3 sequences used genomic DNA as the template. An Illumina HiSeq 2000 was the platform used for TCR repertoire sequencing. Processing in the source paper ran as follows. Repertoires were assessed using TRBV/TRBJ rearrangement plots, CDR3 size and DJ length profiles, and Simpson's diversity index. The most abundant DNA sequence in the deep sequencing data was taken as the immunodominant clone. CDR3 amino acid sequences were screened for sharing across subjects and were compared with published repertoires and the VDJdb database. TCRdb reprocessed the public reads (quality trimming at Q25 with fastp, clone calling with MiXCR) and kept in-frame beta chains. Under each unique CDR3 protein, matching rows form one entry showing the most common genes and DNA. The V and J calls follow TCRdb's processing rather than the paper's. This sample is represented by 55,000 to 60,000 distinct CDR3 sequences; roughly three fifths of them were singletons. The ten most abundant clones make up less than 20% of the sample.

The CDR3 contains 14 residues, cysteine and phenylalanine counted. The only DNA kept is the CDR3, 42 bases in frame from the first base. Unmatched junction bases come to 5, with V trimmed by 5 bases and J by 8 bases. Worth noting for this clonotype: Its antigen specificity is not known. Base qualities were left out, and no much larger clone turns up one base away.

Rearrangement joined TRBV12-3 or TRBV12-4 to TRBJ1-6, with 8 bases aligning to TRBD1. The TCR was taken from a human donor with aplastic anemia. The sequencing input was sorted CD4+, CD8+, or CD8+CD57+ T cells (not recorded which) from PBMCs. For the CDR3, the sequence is CASSQGQVHSPLHF. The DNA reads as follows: TGTGCCAGCAGTCAGGGACAGGTCCATTCACCCCTCCACTTT.